This TCR beta chain was obtained from a study of graft-versus-host responses after intestinal transplantation. Study as a whole: Those transplanted obtained multivisceral, liver-intestinal, or isolated intestinal grafts.

Some clones are missing from TCRdb's copy, which holds only in-frame ones; the method was immunoSEQ multiplex PCR. Of about 97,000 clones detected, 91% appear once; the ten largest clones hold about 0.18%. On this clone: As yet, its antigen is unknown.

Study-wide results and limits: Graft-donor T cell macrochimerism in patients accompanied high graft-versus-host to host-versus-graft clonal ratios in allografts. GvH clones turned up in recipient marrow; some had shown up first in ileum or blood.

Sequencing was performed on unstimulated CD4+ T cells sorted from spleen or lymph node cells, taken before transplant. The TCR sequence derives from a human donor who was the organ donor for an intestinal transplant.

CDR3 nucleotides: TGCGCCAGCAGCTTGGAGGTTAGGGGGACCCAGTACTTC. It translates to CASSLEVRGTQYF. The J gene is TRBJ2-5, the V gene TRBV5-1, with a weak D call TRBD1 (5 bases). Trimming stripped 0 bases from V and 7 bases from J, with 10 bases between. The germline CDR1 and CDR2 sequences are SGHRS and YFSETQ. The CDR3 length is 13 residues.